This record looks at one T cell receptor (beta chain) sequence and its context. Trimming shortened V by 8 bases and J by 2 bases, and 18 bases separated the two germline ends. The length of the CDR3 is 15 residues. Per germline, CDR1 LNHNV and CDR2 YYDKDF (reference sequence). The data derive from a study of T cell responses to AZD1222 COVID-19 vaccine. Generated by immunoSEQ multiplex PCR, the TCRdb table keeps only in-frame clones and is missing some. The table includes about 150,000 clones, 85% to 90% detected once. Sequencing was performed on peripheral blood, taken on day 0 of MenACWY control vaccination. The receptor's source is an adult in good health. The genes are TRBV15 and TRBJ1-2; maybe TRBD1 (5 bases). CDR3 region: CATQDGGLGNYGYTF. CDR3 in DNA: TGTGCCACCCAGGACGGGGGACTCGGAAACTATGGCTACACCTTC.